The 14 T cell receptor beta chains below were found in one sample sequenced in a study of blood T cell repertoires in COVID-19. TCRdb keeps only in-frame clones here, not all; method: immunoSEQ multiplex PCR. The repertoire holds tens of thousands of clones, with around 83% as singletons. Material for sequencing was peripheral blood. These receptors were taken from a woman aged 55-70 years with acute or convalescent COVID-19.

The chain uses TRBV27 and TRBJ1-1; 7 bases are a match to TRBD1. Germline CDR1 reads MNHEY; CDR2 reads SMNVEV (reference sequence). The CDR3 contains 15 residues. After removal of 5 bases from V and 5 bases from J, the junction contained 11 bases not matched to a gene. CDR3 residues: CASSTNRGRGTEAFF. The CDR3 coding sequence is TGTGCCAGCAGTACTAACAGGGGTAGGGGGACTGAAGCTTTCTTT.

This sequence joins TRBV7-9 and TRBJ1-4; a possible D gene is TRBD1 (5 bases). Germline V gene data show CDR1 as SEHNR and CDR2 as FQNEAQ (reference sequence). Trimming pared 2 bases from V and 4 bases from J, leaving 5 bases between. CDR3 length equals 13 residues. DNA of the CDR3: TGTGCCAGCAGCTTACAGGGTAATGAAAAACTGTTTTTT. The encoded protein is CASSLQGNEKLFF.

The rearrangement uses TRBV4-2 and TRBJ2-2, with 11 bases identical to TRBD2. The CDR3 is made up of 18 amino acids. Germline V lookup: CDR1 LGHNA, CDR2 YNFKEQ. Trimming took 0 bases from V and 3 from J; bases not matched to a gene: 6. CDR3 sequence reads: CASSQDWLAGGDTGELFF. The CDR3 nucleotides are TGTGCCAGCAGCCAAGATTGGCTAGCGGGGGGCGACACCGGGGAGCTGTTTTTT.

The chain is built from TRBV11-2 and TRBJ1-1; perhaps TRBD1 as D (5 bases). The germline V gene encodes CDR1 SGHAT and CDR2 FQNNGV. This CDR3 is 13 amino acids long. V dropped 2 bases and J dropped 4 bases, with 8 bases sitting between them. CDR3 DNA sequence: TGTGCCAGCAGCTTAAAAAGGGGCACTGAAGCTTTCTTT. It is translated as CASSLKRGTEAFF.

The rearrangement joins TRBV7-9 to TRBJ1-4, with 7 bases fitting TRBD1. CDR1 and CDR2 (germline): SEHNR, FQNEAQ (reference sequence). Unmatched junction bases numbered 6, after V lost 5 bases and J lost 3 bases. This CDR3 is built from 15 residues. In DNA, the CDR3 is TGTGCCAGCAGCCTAAGACAGGGCCCTAATGAAAAACTGTTTTTT. Amino acids: CASSLRQGPNEKLFF.

This chain joins TRBV18 and TRBJ2-7; 7 bases are shared with TRBD2. This CDR3 region has 16 residues. V was clipped by 3 bases and J by 0 bases; unmatched bases: 8. Germline V lookup: CDR1 KGHSH, CDR2 LQKENI. CDR3 sequence (DNA): TGTGCCAGCTCACCCCAAGCGGGAAAAGCCTCCTACGAGCAGTACTTC. Its protein is CASSPQAGKASYEQYF.

This clone was detected a few times. Mismatch with germline at one junction end may stem from a read error. This chain joins TRBV11-2 and TRBJ2-7; TRBD1 matches 7 bases. CDR3 length: 13 residues. Germline V gives CDR1 SGHAT, CDR2 FQNNGV. CDR3 sequence reads: CASSLEARGSPDF. Here the CDR3 DNA reads TGTGCCAGCAGCTTAGAGGCCAGGGGGTCGCCGGACTTC.

The rearrangement links TRBV29-1 to TRBJ1-1; D may be TRBD1 (6 bases). Germline CDR1 reads SQVTM; CDR2 reads ANQGSEA. The CDR3 is made up of 14 amino acids. Trimming took 6 bases from V and 5 from J, leaving 19 bases between them. CDR3 sequence reads: CSVEPTGLGTEAFF. The CDR3 DNA reads as TGCAGCGTCGAACCTACAGGGCTCGGAACTGAAGCTTTCTTT.

This clone was counted ten times or more. The J gene is TRBJ1-3, the V gene TRBV9; no clear D gene. This CDR3 contains 15 residues. Trimming removed 0 bases from V and 5 bases from J, with 12 bases in between. The V gene's germline CDR1 is SGDLS and CDR2 YYNGEE. This CDR3 reads CASSVDSYLRNTIYF. The CDR3 bases are TGTGCCAGCAGCGTAGACAGCTACCTCCGAAACACCATATATTTT. The entire variable domain, with the rest obtained from reference TRBV9 and TRBJ1-3, is as follows: DSGVTQTPKHLITATGQRVTLRCSPRSGDLSVYWYQQSLDQGLQFLIQYYNGEERAKGNILERFSAQQFPDLHSELNLSSLELGDSALYFCASSVDSYLRNTIYFGEGSWLTVV.

The chain combines TRBV4-2 with TRBJ1-1; the D is unclear. Germline CDR1 is LGHNA and CDR2 is YNFKEQ. The CDR3 contains 14 residues. V was trimmed by 0 bases and J by 8 bases, leaving 13 bases between them. The DNA of the CDR3 is TGTGCCAGCAGCCAAGATTCAGCCAGAGCGGAAGCTTTCTTT. It is translated as CASSQDSARAEAFF.

V usage is TRBV6-5 and J usage is TRBJ2-7, with 8 nucleotides matching TRBD2. V lost 7 bases and J lost 9; bases outside the gene matches: 14. CDR1 and CDR2 (germline): MNHEY, SVGAGI. There are 14 residues in the CDR3. The CDR3 bases are TGTGCCAGCATCCCGGGACTAGTCGGTGAAGGGCAGTACTTC. It is translated as CASIPGLVGEGQYF.

V is TRBV2 and J is TRBJ1-1; D gene uncertain. The germline V and J ends were trimmed by 4 bases and 7 bases, with 13 bases remaining between them. The CDR3 runs to 13 residues. From germline, CDR1 is SNHLY and CDR2 FYNNEI. The CDR3, as DNA: TGTGCCAGCAGTGCCTGGACTGGCCTTGAAGCTTTCTTT. It codes for CASSAWTGLEAFF. The full variable domain, completed using reference TRBV2 and TRBJ1-1, is EPEVTQTPSHQVTQMGQEVILRCVPISNHLYFYWYRQILGQKVEFLVSFYNNEISEKSEIFDDQFSVERPDGSNFTLKIRSTKLEDSAMYFCASSAWTGLEAFFGQGTRLTVV.

The rearrangement uses TRBV10-3 and TRBJ2-7; D not certain. The CDR3 totals 11 residues. V was pared by 6 bases and J by 2 bases, with 5 bases between. The germline CDR1 and CDR2 sequences are ENHRY and SYGVKD. CDR3 residues: CAISNAYEQYF. The CDR3 coding sequence is TGTGCCATCAGCAATGCCTACGAGCAGTACTTC.

This clone appeared a few times. The genes are TRBV5-1 and TRBJ2-2; 13 positions agree with TRBD2. The germline CDR1 and CDR2 sequences are SGHRS and YFSETQ. The CDR3 runs to 16 residues. V trimming: 7 bases; J trimming: 2 bases; junction bases outside the gene matches: 5. The CDR3 loop is CASRTSGGPNTGELFF. Written as DNA, the CDR3 is TGCGCCAGCCGGACTAGCGGGGGACCAAACACCGGGGAGCTGTTTTTT.